The entry below describes one T cell receptor beta chain. Its cognate antigen has yet to be identified. It has no much larger one-base neighbor in the sample; base qualities were not kept. This sample is drawn from a study of blood T cell repertoires in COVID-19 (dated by TCRdb to 2020 to 2022). Regarding the research as a whole: Samples covering the acute and convalescent phases of COVID-19 were provided by collaborators in the United States, Italy and Spain. The samples were drawn from two sources: the first 160 participants of the ongoing ImmuneRACE study, and 950 to 1,500 subjects contributed by 6 global collaborators. Nearly every sample came with metadata listing a de-identified subject ID, COVID-19 status, age in years and sex. The repertoires were released in a freely available public database intended as a resource for research on the immune response to SARS-CoV-2. Where available, HLA class I and class II types were obtained from metadata supplied by the sample provider rather than from assay-based typing. The dataset comprised deeply sampled blood TCRbeta repertoires from subjects exposed to, actively infected with, or recovered from COVID-19. The material from the prospective study consisted of cDNA or gDNA derived from T cells, B-cell-depleted T cells, or PBMCs. Study-wide findings and limitations: Clinical and demographic metadata were provided uncurated, with the amount varying by source and participant.

In the prospective study, participants were 18 to 89 years old, resided in approximately 25 geographic areas of the United States, and were enrolled through a virtual design. In the prospective study, participants were assigned to cohorts based on the clinical history participants reported in a screening survey and a study questionnaire. Mobile phlebotomists in the prospective study collected whole blood, serum and a nasopharyngeal or oropharyngeal swab from every participant. Prospective study participants could optionally give additional blood draws and questionnaires over an approximately two-month period. Blood samples from the prospective study were shipped frozen or at room temperature prior to DNA extraction. V drops 3 bases and J drops 7 bases, leaving 6 bases in between. From the cysteine up to the phenylalanine, the CDR3 has a length of 12 residues. This entry keeps only the CDR3 DNA: 36 bases, framed from base 1. The germline V gene (reference sequence) supplies CDR1 SEHNR and CDR2 FQNEAQ.

TCRbeta CDR3 regions were amplified from genomic DNA using the immunoSEQ Assay, a bias-controlled multiplex PCR. The source study handled its data this way. Within the assay, amplification of reference gene primers was used to estimate how many nucleated cells each sample contained. To quantify the absolute abundance of each unique TCRbeta CDR3 rearrangement, sequence reads were collapsed and filtered. For each sample, productive Simpson clonality was calculated as the square root of Simpson's diversity index across productive rearrangements. In its TCRdb copy, this immuneACCESS table keeps in-frame sequences only and misses some clones. Where compared with another copy, unresolved V genes explain less than half of these, and the others have no known cause. V, J and clone size derive from that table, while D and trimming were established from the DNA sequence. The sample yields some 150,000 clones; around four fifths were counted once. The ten largest clones capture approximately 4% of the sample.

Source material: PBMCs or T cells enriched from blood (not recorded which). This TCR was recovered from a woman in her forties or fifties in a cohort exposed to, infected with or recovered from COVID-19 (not recorded which). The rearranged segments are TRBV7-9 and TRBJ1-4; the D gene identity is not certain. The nucleotide sequence reads as follows: TGTGCCAGCAGCTTCGTCCTTGAAAAACTGTTTTTT. Protein translation: CASSFVLEKLFF.